This is a list of T cell receptor beta chains from one sample in a study of blood T cells in healthy people across ages. TCRdb re-derived calls from the 5' RACE reads in MiXCR, one entry per CDR3 protein. The table lists over a million distinct CDR3 sequences, 45% of them singletons, with 15% to 20% in the top ten. The source material was blood. Receptor source: a woman between 55 and 75 years old in good health. The CDR3 runs from the conserved cysteine through the conserved F or W. The D gene is left open where the match is weak. Only part of the rows carry a size: once, few, many, or a class if the clone is expanded.

clone_size,d_call,j_call,v_call,cdr3_nt,cdr3_aa
NA,NA,TRBJ2-1,TRBV30,TGTGCCTGGATTTCGGGCGCCAAGCAGTTCTTC,CAWISGAKQFF
NA,NA,TRBJ1-6,TRBV10-3,TGTGCCATCAGTCCCGGGACGGAAAATTCACCCCTCCACTTT,CAISPGTENSPLHF
few,NA,TRBJ2-5,TRBV18,TGTGCCAGCTCCGTACAGGGGAGGTCAGAGACCCAGTACTTC,CASSVQGRSETQYF
NA,NA,TRBJ1-6,TRBV2,TGTGCCAGCAGTGAAGCCTGGCAGAGGAATTCACCCCTCCACTTT,CASSEAWQRNSPLHF
NA,NA,TRBJ2-3,TRBV6-2/TRBV6-3,TGTGCCAGCGGATGGGACACTAAGTCCACAGATACGCAGTATTTT,CASGWDTKSTDTQYF
NA,TRBD2,TRBJ2-2,TRBV12-3/TRBV12-4,TGTGCCAGCAGCCCCCTCCAGGGACTAGTTAGGACCGGGGAGCTGTTTTTT,CASSPLQGLVRTGELFF
NA,NA,TRBJ2-5,TRBV29-1,TGCAGCGGAGGACGCAACGAGGGGACCCAGTACTTC,CSGGRNEGTQYF
NA,NA,TRBJ2-5,TRBV3-1,TGTGCCAGCAGCCAGCGAAGGTTCGAAGAGACCCAGTACTTC,CASSQRRFEETQYF
once,NA,TRBJ2-1,TRBV27,TGTGCCAGCAGTTTGAGGTCGTCGTGGGGGGATGAGCAGTTCTTC,CASSLRSSWGDEQFF
few,NA,TRBJ2-1,TRBV29-1,TGCAGCGTTGGAGGAGGGGTCCACAATGAGCAGTTCTTC,CSVGGGVHNEQFF
many,NA,TRBJ2-1,TRBV20-1,TGCAGTGCTGTTCGGACGAGCACCTACAATGAGCAGTTCTTC,CSAVRTSTYNEQFF
NA,NA,TRBJ2-1,TRBV6-1,TGTGCCAGCAGCCGCGGCGCCCCGGCCGGCAATGAGCAGTTCTTC,CASSRGAPAGNEQFF
many,TRBD2,TRBJ2-5,TRBV29-1,TGCAGCGTATGGACTAGCTTGGTAGAGACCCAGTACTTC,CSVWTSLVETQYF
few,NA,TRBJ1-6,TRBV28,TGTGCCAGCAGACTCCGGCCCCAGGGAGGCGGGTCCTATAATTCACCCCTCCACTTT,CASRLRPQGGGSYNSPLHF
many,TRBD2,TRBJ2-5,TRBV10-3,TGTGCCATCAGTAGCGGGAGCGCCCAAGAGACCCAGTACTTC,CAISSGSAQETQYF
NA,NA,TRBJ2-1,TRBV27,TGTGCCAGCAGTCTCTCGAACTCGGGCGCTAACAATGAGCAGTTCTTC,CASSLSNSGANNEQFF
NA,NA,TRBJ2-7,TRBV2,TGTGCCAGCAGAGCCGGGGCTTCCTACGAGCAGTACTTC,CASRAGASYEQYF
NA,NA,TRBJ2-6,TRBV11-3,TGTGCCAGCAGCCCCGGTGGTGGGACATCTGGGGCCAACGTCCTGACTTTC,CASSPGGGTSGANVLTF
NA,TRBD1,TRBJ1-1,TRBV5-5,TGTGCCAGCAGCCTACTAGACAGGGGGCGAGTTGGGTCCGCTGAAGCTTTCTTT,CASSLLDRGRVGSAEAFF
NA,TRBD2,TRBJ2-4,TRBV20-1,TGCAGTGCTAGTAGGACTAGCGGGATCGGGGCCAAAAGCATTCAGTACTTC,CSASRTSGIGAKSIQYF
NA,NA,TRBJ2-5,TRBV11-2,TGTGCCTGCAGCTTATTTTACAGCGCGGAAGAGACCCAGTACTTC,CACSLFYSAEETQYF
NA,NA,TRBJ2-1,TRBV10-2,TGCGCCAGCTTCGTCTACAATGAGCAGTTCTTC,CASFVYNEQFF
NA,TRBD2,TRBJ2-1,TRBV15,TGTGCCACCAGCAGAAAGACCGGGACTAGGCACAATGAGCAGTTCTTC,CATSRKTGTRHNEQFF
once,NA,TRBJ2-1,TRBV5-1,TGCGCCAGCAGCTTGGCAGCGGACCGGTACAATGAGCAGTTCTTC,CASSLAADRYNEQFF
NA,NA,TRBJ1-2,TRBV5-1,TGCGCCAGCAGCTGGCCGGGACCGCGCGGCTACACCTTC,CASSWPGPRGYTF
few,NA,TRBJ2-7,TRBV13,TGTGCCAGCAGCCCACAAGGCGGGGTCTACGAGCAGTACTTC,CASSPQGGVYEQYF
few,TRBD2,TRBJ2-7,TRBV5-6,TGTGCCAGCCGGCTTGGGGAGACGAGACTAGCGGTCTCCTACGAGCAGTACTTC,CASRLGETRLAVSYEQYF
NA,TRBD1,TRBJ2-1,TRBV9,TGTGCCAGCAGCGTCGAAGGGGGGACAGGGGGGTTATTTCGGTACAATGAGCAGTTCTTC,CASSVEGGTGGLFRYNEQFF
NA,NA,TRBJ2-2,TRBV12-3/TRBV12-4,TGTGCCAGCAGTGACAGAACTCCAAGTTACACCGGGGAGCTGTTTTTT,CASSDRTPSYTGELFF
NA,TRBD1,TRBJ1-1,TRBV4-2,TGTGCCAGCAGCCAAGATCGGACAGGGAACACTGAAGCTTTCTTT,CASSQDRTGNTEAFF
NA,NA,TRBJ1-4,TRBV28,TGTGCCAGCAGTCGGATGGCAGGGGCCCGTAATGAAAAACTGTTTTTT,CASSRMAGARNEKLFF
NA,NA,TRBJ2-5,TRBV6-5,TGTGCCAGCAGTTACTCGTTTTCCGGGACCCAGTACTTC,CASSYSFSGTQYF
few,TRBD1,TRBJ2-3,TRBV29-1,TGCAGCGTTGACACAGGGGAGCGCACAGATACGCAGTATTTT,CSVDTGERTDTQYF
NA,NA,TRBJ2-5,TRBV5-1,TGCGCCAGCAGCCCCCAACTTGCGCAAGAGACCCAGTACTTC,CASSPQLAQETQYF
NA,NA,TRBJ1-4,TRBV3-1,TGTGCCAGCAGCCACGAAGGCTCTTATGAAAAACTGTTTTTT,CASSHEGSYEKLFF
few,NA,TRBJ2-7,TRBV14,TGTGCCAGCAGCCAACACCACTACGAGCAGTACTTC,CASSQHHYEQYF